Listed below are T cell receptor beta chains from one sample, sequenced in a study of CD8 T cells in Susac syndrome. From the immunoSEQ multiplex PCR reads, TCRdb called clonotypes with MiXCR, one entry per CDR3 protein. The repertoire consists of under 300,000 distinct CDR3 sequences, with 90% to 96% occurring once and the leading ten covering 0.1%. Sequencing was done on a sample of CD4+ T cells from PBMCs. Receptors were obtained from a human donor with Susac syndrome. Both conserved end residues are part of each CDR3. The D gene is left open where the match is weak. Rows give clone size only sometimes, using once, few, many, or a class for an expanded clone.

D	J	size	V	CDR3	DNA
TRBD1	TRBJ2-1	NA	TRBV6-5	CASSYSNAMTGSRNEQFF	TGTGCCAGCAGTTACTCTAACGCCATGACAGGGTCGCGAAATGAGCAGTTCTTC
TRBD1	TRBJ2-3	NA	TRBV10-3	CAIAGGSVDTQYF	TGTGCCATCGCAGGGGGCTCGGTAGATACGCAGTATTTT
NA	TRBJ1-1	NA	TRBV12-3/TRBV12-4	CASSSGVAEAFF	TGTGCCAGCAGCTCAGGGGTAGCTGAAGCTTTCTTT
NA	TRBJ2-1	NA	TRBV29-1	CSVGGHEQFF	TGCAGCGTTGGTGGACACGAGCAGTTCTTC
NA	TRBJ2-7	NA	TRBV7-8	CASSPSQPGSYEQYF	TGTGCCAGCAGCCCTAGCCAGCCGGGTAGTTACGAGCAGTACTTC
TRBD2	TRBJ2-1	NA	TRBV5-1	CASSRSSGFNEQFF	TGCGCCAGCAGCAGGTCTAGCGGATTCAATGAGCAGTTCTTC
TRBD1	TRBJ2-7	once	TRBV29-1	CSVARDSGHEQYF	TGCAGCGTGGCCCGGGACAGTGGCCACGAGCAGTACTTC
NA	TRBJ2-1	once	TRBV28	CASSLWGRGRSSYNEQFF	TGTGCCAGCAGTTTATGGGGGAGGGGGCGGAGCTCCTACAATGAGCAGTTCTTC
NA	TRBJ2-7	NA	TRBV18	CASSLTQGIDEQYF	TGTGCCAGCTCGCTAACACAGGGCATAGACGAGCAGTACTTC
NA	TRBJ1-2	NA	TRBV29-1	CSTRGLGAGYTF	TGCAGCACGAGGGGCCTAGGCGCAGGCTACACCTTC
NA	TRBJ2-7	NA	TRBV11-2	CASSFRRLPAPYEQYF	TGTGCCAGCAGCTTTCGCCGACTACCAGCCCCCTACGAGCAGTACTTC
TRBD2	TRBJ2-5	NA	TRBV9	CASSWGLAGETQYF	TGTGCCAGCAGCTGGGGACTAGCGGGAGAGACCCAGTACTTC
NA	TRBJ2-2	NA	TRBV12-3/TRBV12-4	CASNPGHSNTGELFF	TGTGCCAGCAACCCGGGACACTCGAACACCGGGGAGCTGTTTTTT
NA	TRBJ2-1	NA	TRBV3-1	CASSQVPLYNEQFF	TGTGCCAGCAGCCAAGTCCCTTTGTACAATGAGCAGTTCTTC
TRBD2	TRBJ2-7	NA	TRBV4-1	CASSQRGLAGEVGEQYF	TGCGCCAGCAGCCAAAGAGGACTAGCGGGAGAGGTAGGGGAGCAGTACTTC
TRBD2	TRBJ2-7	NA	TRBV27	CASRRLAGVFNEQYF	TGTGCCAGCAGGCGACTAGCGGGAGTGTTCAACGAGCAGTACTTC
TRBD2	TRBJ2-1	once	TRBV4-2	CASSQAPYSGRARDEQFF	TGTGCCAGCAGCCAAGCTCCCTATAGCGGGAGGGCCAGGGATGAGCAGTTCTTC
NA	TRBJ1-2	NA	TRBV7-2	CATKRITSDYGYTF	TGTGCCACTAAAAGGATAACCTCTGACTATGGCTACACCTTC
NA	TRBJ1-2	NA	TRBV19	CASGTLQGGYTF	TGTGCCAGTGGAACCTTACAGGGAGGCTACACCTTC
NA	TRBJ1-2	NA	TRBV3-1	CASSQRRSHGYTF	TGTGCCAGCAGCCAACGGAGGAGCCATGGCTACACCTTC
TRBD1	TRBJ2-3	NA	TRBV20-1	CSAKQGAIADTQYF	TGCAGTGCAAAGCAGGGGGCAATCGCAGATACGCAGTATTTT
NA	TRBJ1-1	NA	TRBV7-3	CASSQGPNTEAFF	TGTGCCAGCAGCCAGGGGCCGAACACTGAAGCTTTCTTT
NA	TRBJ2-1	NA	TRBV20-1	CSAGKQGSFF	TGCAGTGCTGGGAAACAGGGCTCTTTCTTC
NA	TRBJ2-5	NA	TRBV6-6	CAASGQGGETQYF	TGTGCCGCGAGCGGTCAGGGGGGAGAGACCCAGTACTTC
TRBD1	TRBJ2-1	NA	TRBV20-1	CSARRGLVEQFF	TGCAGTGCTAGGAGGGGGCTCGTAGAGCAGTTCTTC
TRBD1	TRBJ2-5	NA	TRBV2	CASRGQMETQYF	TGTGCCAGCAGGGGACAGATGGAGACCCAGTACTTC
NA	TRBJ2-5	NA	TRBV7-7	CASSFGNGETQYF	NA
NA	TRBJ2-6	few	TRBV20-1	CSATDSGANVLTF	TGCAGTGCTACAGACTCTGGGGCCAACGTCCTGACTTTC
NA	TRBJ2-7	NA	TRBV3-1	CASSHSSKASFYF	TGTGCCAGCAGCCATTCGTCTAAAGCCAGTTTTTACTTC
NA	TRBJ2-3	NA	TRBV6-1	CASSGPSTDTQYF	TGTGCCAGCTCCGGGCCTAGCACAGATACGCAGTATTTT
TRBD2	TRBJ2-1	once	TRBV12-3/TRBV12-4	CATSLWGGYNEQFF	TGTGCCACCTCTCTTTGGGGAGGGTACAATGAGCAGTTCTTC
NA	TRBJ1-1	NA	TRBV7-9	CASSWDREAFF	TGTGCCAGCAGCTGGGACCGAGAAGCTTTCTTT
NA	TRBJ1-1	NA	TRBV20-1	CSARVTGTFTEAFF	TGCAGTGCTAGAGTCACCGGGACATTCACTGAAGCTTTCTTT
NA	TRBJ2-5	NA	TRBV30	CAWSTGRETQYF	TGTGCCTGGAGTACGGGGAGGGAGACCCAGTACTTC
NA	TRBJ2-1	once	TRBV9	CASSVVANYEQFF	TGTGCCAGCAGCGTAGTAGCGAATTATGAGCAGTTCTTC
TRBD1	TRBJ1-5	NA	TRBV10-1	CASSSGQGPNQPQHF	TGCGCCAGCAGTTCGGGACAGGGCCCCAATCAGCCCCAGCATTTT
TRBD1	TRBJ1-2	NA	TRBV20-1	CSAQGQGINYGYTF	TGCAGTGCCCAGGGACAGGGGATAAACTATGGCTACACCTTC
TRBD1	TRBJ2-5	NA	TRBV6-5	CASSLDRGSRNQYF	TGTGCCAGCAGTCTGGACAGGGGTTCCCGAAACCAGTACTTC
TRBD2	TRBJ2-3	NA	TRBV2	CASSEGLAGAIDTQYF	TGTGCCAGCAGTGAGGGGCTAGCGGGAGCGATAGATACGCAGTATTTT
NA	TRBJ2-7	NA	TRBV5-1	CASSALGQSSYEQYF	TGCGCCAGCAGCGCCCTAGGACAGAGTTCCTACGAGCAGTACTTC
NA	TRBJ2-3	NA	TRBV18	CASSDQGTDTQYF	TGTGCCAGCTCCGACCAGGGTACAGATACGCAGTATTTT
TRBD1	TRBJ1-1	NA	TRBV5-1	CASSLGDRGSWDTEAFF	TGCGCCAGCAGCTTGGGGGACAGGGGAAGCTGGGACACTGAAGCTTTCTTT
TRBD1	TRBJ1-2	NA	TRBV30	CATGQGKAYTF	TGTGCGACGGGACAGGGAAAGGCCTACACCTTC
NA	TRBJ1-1	NA	TRBV7-8	CASSLIRQLLNTEAFF	TGTGCCAGCAGCTTAATACGACAGCTATTGAACACTGAAGCTTTCTTT
NA	TRBJ2-1	NA	TRBV12-3/TRBV12-4	CASSLPAVNNEQFF	TGTGCCAGCAGTTTACCAGCCGTTAACAATGAGCAGTTCTTC
NA	TRBJ2-1	NA	TRBV11-3	CASSPSWSSYNEQFF	TGTGCCAGCAGCCCGTCGTGGAGCTCCTACAATGAGCAGTTCTTC
NA	TRBJ1-1	NA	TRBV9	CASSVTGLNTEAFF	TGTGCCAGCAGCGTTACGGGTTTAAACACTGAAGCTTTCTTT
NA	TRBJ2-5	NA	TRBV29-1	CSFQGTGETQYF	TGCAGCTTTCAAGGCACCGGGGAGACCCAGTACTTC
NA	TRBJ2-1	NA	TRBV14	CASSQHGTKPYNEQFF	TGTGCCAGCAGCCAGCACGGGACGAAACCCTACAATGAGCAGTTCTTC
NA	TRBJ2-2	NA	TRBV29-1	CSVESAIANTGELFF	TGCAGCGTTGAGAGCGCTATAGCGAACACCGGGGAGCTGTTTTTT
TRBD2	TRBJ2-1	NA	TRBV14	CASSPGLAGVTGYNEQFF	TGTGCCAGCAGCCCCGGACTAGCGGGAGTCACGGGATACAATGAGCAGTTCTTC
NA	TRBJ2-3	NA	TRBV3-1	CASSQGTSDTQYF	TGTGCCAGCAGCCAAGGGACCTCAGATACGCAGTATTTT
NA	TRBJ2-5	NA	TRBV20-1	CSAGLTETQYF	TGCAGTGCAGGACTAACCGAGACCCAGTACTTC
NA	TRBJ1-5	once	TRBV28	CASSHQGKGNQPQHF	TGTGCCAGCAGTCATCAGGGCAAGGGCAATCAGCCCCAGCATTTT
TRBD2	TRBJ2-1	NA	TRBV11-2	CASSLARGGSSYNEQFF	TGTGCCAGCAGCTTGGCCCGGGGCGGGAGTTCTTACAATGAGCAGTTCTTC
NA	TRBJ2-3	once	TRBV12-3/TRBV12-4	CASSDDDTQYF	TGTGCCAGCAGTGATGATGATACGCAGTATTTT
TRBD1	TRBJ2-5	NA	TRBV7-9	CASSSTGGGTQYF	TGTGCCAGCAGCTCGACAGGGGGCGGGACCCAGTACTTC
TRBD1	TRBJ2-2	NA	TRBV28	CASSSTGTGALNTGELFF	TGTGCCAGCAGTTCGACCGGGACAGGGGCCCTCAACACCGGGGAGCTGTTTTTT
NA	TRBJ2-1	NA	TRBV28	CASVGRYEQFF	TGTGCCAGCGTCGGTAGATATGAGCAGTTCTTC